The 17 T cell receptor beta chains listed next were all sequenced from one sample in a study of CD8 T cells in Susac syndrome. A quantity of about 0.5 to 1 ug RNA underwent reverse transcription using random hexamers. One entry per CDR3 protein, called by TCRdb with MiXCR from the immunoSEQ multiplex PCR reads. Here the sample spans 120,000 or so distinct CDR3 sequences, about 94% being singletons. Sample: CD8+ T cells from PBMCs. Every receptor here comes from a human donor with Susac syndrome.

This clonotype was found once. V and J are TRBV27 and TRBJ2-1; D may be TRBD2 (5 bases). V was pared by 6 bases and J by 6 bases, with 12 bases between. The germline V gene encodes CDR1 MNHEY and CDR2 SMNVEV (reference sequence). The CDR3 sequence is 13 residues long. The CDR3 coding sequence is TGTGCCAGCAGCGGACTTCCGGGCAATGAGCAGTTCTTC. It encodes CASSGLPGNEQFF.

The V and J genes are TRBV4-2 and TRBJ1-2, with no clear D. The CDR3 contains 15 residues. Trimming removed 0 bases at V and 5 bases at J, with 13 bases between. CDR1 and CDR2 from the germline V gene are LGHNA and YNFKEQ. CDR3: CASSQDLLAKYGYTF. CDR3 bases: TGTGCCAGCAGCCAAGATCTGCTGGCAAAGTATGGCTACACCTTC.

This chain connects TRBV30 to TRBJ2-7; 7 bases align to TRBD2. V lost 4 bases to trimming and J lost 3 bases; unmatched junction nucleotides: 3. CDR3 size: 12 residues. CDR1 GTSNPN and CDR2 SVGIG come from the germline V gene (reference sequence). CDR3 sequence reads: CAWTPGGYEQYF. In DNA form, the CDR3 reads TGTGCCTGGACCCCGGGAGGCTACGAGCAGTACTTC.

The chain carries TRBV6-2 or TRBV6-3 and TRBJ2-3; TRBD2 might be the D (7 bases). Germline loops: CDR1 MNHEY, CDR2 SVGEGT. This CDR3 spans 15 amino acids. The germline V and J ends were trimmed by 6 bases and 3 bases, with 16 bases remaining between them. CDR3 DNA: TGTGCCAGCAGAGAGTGGGGGGGCCGAACAGATACGCAGTATTTT. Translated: CASREWGGRTDTQYF.

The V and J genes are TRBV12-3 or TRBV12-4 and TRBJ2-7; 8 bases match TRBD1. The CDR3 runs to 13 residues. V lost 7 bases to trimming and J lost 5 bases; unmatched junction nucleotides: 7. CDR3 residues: CASTDRGINEQYF. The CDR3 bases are TGTGCCAGCACCGACAGGGGTATCAACGAGCAGTACTTC.

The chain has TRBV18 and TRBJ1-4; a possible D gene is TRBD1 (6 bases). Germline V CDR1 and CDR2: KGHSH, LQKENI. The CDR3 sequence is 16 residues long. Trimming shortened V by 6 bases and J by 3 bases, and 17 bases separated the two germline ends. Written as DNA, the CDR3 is TGTGCCAGCTCCCCGGGGGCGGCCGCGGCTAATGAAAAACTGTTTTTT. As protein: CASSPGAAAANEKLFF.

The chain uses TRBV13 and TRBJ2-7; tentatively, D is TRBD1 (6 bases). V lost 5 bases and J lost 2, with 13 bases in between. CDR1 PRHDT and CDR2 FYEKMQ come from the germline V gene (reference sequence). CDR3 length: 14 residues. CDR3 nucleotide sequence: TGTGCCAGCAGCCCCGGGACAAGCGCCTACGAGCAGTACTTC. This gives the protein CASSPGTSAYEQYF. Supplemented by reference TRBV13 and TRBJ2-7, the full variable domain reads AAGVIQSPRHLIKEKRETATLKCYPIPRHDTVYWYQQGPGQDPQFLISFYEKMQSDKGSIPDRFSAQQFSDYHSELNMSSLELGDSALYFCASSPGTSAYEQYFGPGTRLTVT.

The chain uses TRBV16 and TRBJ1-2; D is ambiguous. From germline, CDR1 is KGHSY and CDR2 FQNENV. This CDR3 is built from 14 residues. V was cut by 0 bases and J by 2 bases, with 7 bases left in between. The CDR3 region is CASSQSEGNYGYTF. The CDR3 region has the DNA TGTGCCAGCAGCCAATCCGAAGGGAACTATGGCTACACCTTC.

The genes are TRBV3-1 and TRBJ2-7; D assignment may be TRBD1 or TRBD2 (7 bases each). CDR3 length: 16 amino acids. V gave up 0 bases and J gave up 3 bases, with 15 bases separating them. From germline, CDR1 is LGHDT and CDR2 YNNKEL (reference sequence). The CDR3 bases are TGTGCCAGCAGCCAAGAGTTCCAGGGGGAGGGCTACGAGCAGTACTTC. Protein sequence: CASSQEFQGEGYEQYF.

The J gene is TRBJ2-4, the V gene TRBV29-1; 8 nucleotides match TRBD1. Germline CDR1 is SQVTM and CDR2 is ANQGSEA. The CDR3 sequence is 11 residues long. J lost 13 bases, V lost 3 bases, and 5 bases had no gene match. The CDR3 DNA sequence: TGCAGCGTTGAGGAGCGGACAGGGCAGTACTTC. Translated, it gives CSVEERTGQYF.

CDR3 loop: CASSHPDPPDGYTF. The DNA for the CDR3 is TGTGCCAGCAGCCACCCAGACCCGCCGGATGGCTACACCTTC. The J gene is TRBJ1-2, the V gene TRBV3-1; D is unresolved. The CDR3 extends over 14 amino acids. V dropped 3 bases and J dropped 6 bases, with 14 bases sitting between them. Germline CDR1 LGHDT, CDR2 YNNKEL (reference sequence).

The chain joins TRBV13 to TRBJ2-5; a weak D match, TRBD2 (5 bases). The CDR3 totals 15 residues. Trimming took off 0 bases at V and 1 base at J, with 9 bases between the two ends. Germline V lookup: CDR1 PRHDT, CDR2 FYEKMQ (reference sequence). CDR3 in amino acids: CASSLGGMAQETQYF. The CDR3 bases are TGTGCCAGCAGCTTAGGCGGGATGGCCCAAGAGACCCAGTACTTC.

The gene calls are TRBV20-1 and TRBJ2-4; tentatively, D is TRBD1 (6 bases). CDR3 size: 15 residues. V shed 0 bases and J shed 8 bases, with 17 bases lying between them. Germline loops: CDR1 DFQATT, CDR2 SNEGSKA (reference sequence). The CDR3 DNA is TGCAGTGCTAGAGATCTAGGGGGATCCGCGGACATTCAGTACTTC. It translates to CSARDLGGSADIQYF.

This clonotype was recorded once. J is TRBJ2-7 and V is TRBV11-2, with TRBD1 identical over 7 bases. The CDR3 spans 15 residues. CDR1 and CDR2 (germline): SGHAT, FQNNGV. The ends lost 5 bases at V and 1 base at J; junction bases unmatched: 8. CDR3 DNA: TGTGCCAGCAGCCCCTTTACGACAGGGTCCTACGAGCAGTACTTC. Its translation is CASSPFTTGSYEQYF. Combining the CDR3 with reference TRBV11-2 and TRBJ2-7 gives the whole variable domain EAGVAQSPRYKIIEKRQSVAFWCNPISGHATLYWYQQILGQGPKLLIQFQNNGVVDDSQLPKDRFSAERLKGVDSTLKIQPAKLEDSAVYLCASSPFTTGSYEQYFGPGTRLTVT.

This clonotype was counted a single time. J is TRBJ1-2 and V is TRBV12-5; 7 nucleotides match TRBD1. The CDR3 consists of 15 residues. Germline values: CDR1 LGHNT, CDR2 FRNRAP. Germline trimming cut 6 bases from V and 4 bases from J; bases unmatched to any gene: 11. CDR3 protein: CASGPPDRVGYGYTF. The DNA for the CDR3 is TGTGCTAGTGGACCTCCCGACAGGGTAGGCTATGGCTACACCTTC.

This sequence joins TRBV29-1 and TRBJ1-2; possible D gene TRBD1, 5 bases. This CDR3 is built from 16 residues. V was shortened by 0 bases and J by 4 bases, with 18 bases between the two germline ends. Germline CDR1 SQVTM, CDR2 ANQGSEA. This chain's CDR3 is CSVEDLLRGVGYGYTF. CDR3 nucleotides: TGCAGCGTTGAAGATCTGCTGAGGGGCGTGGGCTATGGCTACACCTTC.

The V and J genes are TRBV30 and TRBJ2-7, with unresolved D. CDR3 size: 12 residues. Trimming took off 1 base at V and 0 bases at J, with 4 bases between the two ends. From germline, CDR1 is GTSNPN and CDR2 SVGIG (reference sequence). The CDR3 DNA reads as TGTGCCTGGAGTGAGGTCTCCTACGAGCAGTACTTC. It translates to CAWSEVSYEQYF.